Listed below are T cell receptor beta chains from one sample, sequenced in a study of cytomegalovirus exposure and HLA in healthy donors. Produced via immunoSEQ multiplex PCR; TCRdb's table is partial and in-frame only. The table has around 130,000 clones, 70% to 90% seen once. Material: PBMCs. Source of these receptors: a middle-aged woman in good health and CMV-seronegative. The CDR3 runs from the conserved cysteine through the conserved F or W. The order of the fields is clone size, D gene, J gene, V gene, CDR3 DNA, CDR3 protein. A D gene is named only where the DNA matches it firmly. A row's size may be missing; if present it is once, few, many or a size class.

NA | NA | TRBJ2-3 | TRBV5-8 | TGTGCCAGCAGCTTGCCGGGACACCCTAGCACAGATACGCAGTATTTT | CASSLPGHPSTDTQYF
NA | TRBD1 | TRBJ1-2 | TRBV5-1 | TGCGCCAGCAGCCGAGGACAGGGGCTTTATGGCTACACCTTC | CASSRGQGLYGYTF
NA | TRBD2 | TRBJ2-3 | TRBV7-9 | TGTGCCAGCAGCTCCTCTAGCGGGAGGGCGGATACGCAGTATTTT | CASSSSSGRADTQYF
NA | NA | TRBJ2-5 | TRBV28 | TGTGCCAGCAGTTTGGGGGGACAGGGCGGGACTAGCGTTCAAGAGACCCAGTACTTC | CASSLGGQGGTSVQETQYF
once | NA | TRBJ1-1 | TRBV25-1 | TGTGTTCTTGGGGCCCCGGGCCCTGAAGCTTTCTTT | CVLGAPGPEAFF
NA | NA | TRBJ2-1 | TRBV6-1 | TGTGCCAGCAGTGAAGTCTTTAACAATGAGCAGTTCTTC | CASSEVFNNEQFF
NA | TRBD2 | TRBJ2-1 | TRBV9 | TGTGCCAGCAGCGTCTCGGGACTAGCGGGAGTCGAGCAGTTCTTC | CASSVSGLAGVEQFF
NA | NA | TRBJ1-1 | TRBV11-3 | TGTGCCAGCAGCTTAGAGCAGATCGGAGTGAACACTGAAGCTTTCTTT | CASSLEQIGVNTEAFF
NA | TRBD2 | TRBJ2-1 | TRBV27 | TGTGCCAGCAGTTTAATACGGCCGTCGGGACTAAACTACAATGAGCAGTTCTTC | CASSLIRPSGLNYNEQFF
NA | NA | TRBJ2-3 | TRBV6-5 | TGTGCCAGCAGTTCTCCGAGGACAGATACGCAGTATTTT | CASSSPRTDTQYF
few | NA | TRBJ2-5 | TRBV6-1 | TGTGCCAGCAGTGAAGGGCCGCCTGGCCAGACCCAGTACTTC | CASSEGPPGQTQYF
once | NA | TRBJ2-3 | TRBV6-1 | TGTGCCAGCAGTGGTGGGGCTAGCACAGATACGCAGTATTTT | CASSGGASTDTQYF
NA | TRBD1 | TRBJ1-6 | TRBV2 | TGTGCCAGTACGGGACAGGGGGGTAATTCACCCCTCCACTTT | CASTGQGGNSPLHF
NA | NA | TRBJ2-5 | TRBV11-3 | TGTGCCAGCAGCCCTGGTGGTAGCTTGCAGACCCAGTACTTC | CASSPGGSLQTQYF
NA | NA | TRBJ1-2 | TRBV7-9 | TGTTCCAGCAGCTCAGAAATCCCTAACTATGGCTACACCTTC | CSSSSEIPNYGYTF
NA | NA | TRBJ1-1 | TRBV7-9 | TGTGCCAGCAGCTTAGCGGGTGAGGGTAACACTGAAGCTTTCTTT | CASSLAGEGNTEAFF
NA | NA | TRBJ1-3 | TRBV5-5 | TGTGCCAGCAGCCCGACAGTGCTCGGTTCGGGTGGAAACACCATATATTTT | CASSPTVLGSGGNTIYF
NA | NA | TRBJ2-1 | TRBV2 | TGTGCCAGCCATCCCCTCGGGGGACCCAATGAGCAGTTCTTC | CASHPLGGPNEQFF